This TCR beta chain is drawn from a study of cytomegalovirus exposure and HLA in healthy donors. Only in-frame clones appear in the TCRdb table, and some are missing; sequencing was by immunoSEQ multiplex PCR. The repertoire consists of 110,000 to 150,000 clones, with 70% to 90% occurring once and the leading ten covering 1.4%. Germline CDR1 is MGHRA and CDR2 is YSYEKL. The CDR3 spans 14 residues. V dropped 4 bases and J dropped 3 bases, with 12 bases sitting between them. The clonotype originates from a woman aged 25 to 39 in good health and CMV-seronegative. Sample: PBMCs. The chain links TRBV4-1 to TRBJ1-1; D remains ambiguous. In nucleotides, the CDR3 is TGCGCCAGCAGCCGAACCATACAGTACACTGAAGCTTTCTTT. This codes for CASSRTIQYTEAFF.